This T cell receptor beta chain stems from a study of control samples from healthy donors and cancer patients. Germline lookup yields CDR1 SEHNR and CDR2 FQNEAQ (reference sequence). The trim removed 5 bases at V and 10 bases at J, leaving 6 bases unmatched. This CDR3 has 12 residues. Measured with immunoSEQ multiplex PCR; TCRdb has only the in-frame clones, and not every one. The repertoire holds about 150,000 clones, with around 90% as singletons. The TCR was taken from a man aged 30-40 years in good health. The gene calls are TRBV7-9 and TRBJ2-3; 7 bases line up with TRBD1. The specimen was blood. The CDR3 region has the DNA TGTGCCAGCAGCCTCCCCCAGGGGGCGCAGTATTTT. This translates into CASSLPQGAQYF.